This record covers a single T cell receptor beta chain. This record comes from a study of T cell changes during pregnancy in multiple sclerosis. Sequenced by immunoSEQ multiplex PCR; TCRdb stores in-frame clones only, minus some. This sample has approximately 74,000 clones; about 85% occur once, and the top ten carry about 3%. With 1 base removed from V and 10 bases from J, the gap between germline ends came to 13 bases. The CDR3 runs to 13 residues. Germline loops: CDR1 SGHTA, CDR2 FQGNSA. The rearrangement uses TRBV7-2 and TRBJ1-2; tentative D call: TRBD1 (5 bases). This receptor was taken from a female donor with multiple sclerosis, enrolled in a pregnancy study. The sequences come from peripheral blood, collected before pregnancy. The CDR3 reads CASSLGQGWAYTF. As DNA, the CDR3 is TGTGCCAGCAGCTTAGGGCAGGGATGGGCCTACACCTTC.